This TCR beta chain comes out of a study of T cells after somatic rescue of genetic block. This CDR3 comprises 16 residues. Germline-derived CDR1 and CDR2 are MNHNS and SASEGT. Trimming at V came to 4 bases and at J to 2 bases, leaving 6 bases not matched to a gene. TCRdb's table, derived via immunoSEQ multiplex PCR, lists solely in-frame clones and lacks some. The table includes tens of thousands of clones, roughly 88% detected once. The source of this sequence is a man aged 25 to 40. The chain is built from TRBV6-1 and TRBJ2-5; 11 bases agree with TRBD2. Input material: peripheral blood mononuclear cells (PBMCs). Here the CDR3 reads CASSAPVAGGQETQYF. The DNA for the CDR3 is TGTGCCAGCAGTGCCCCAGTAGCGGGGGGGCAAGAGACCCAGTACTTC.